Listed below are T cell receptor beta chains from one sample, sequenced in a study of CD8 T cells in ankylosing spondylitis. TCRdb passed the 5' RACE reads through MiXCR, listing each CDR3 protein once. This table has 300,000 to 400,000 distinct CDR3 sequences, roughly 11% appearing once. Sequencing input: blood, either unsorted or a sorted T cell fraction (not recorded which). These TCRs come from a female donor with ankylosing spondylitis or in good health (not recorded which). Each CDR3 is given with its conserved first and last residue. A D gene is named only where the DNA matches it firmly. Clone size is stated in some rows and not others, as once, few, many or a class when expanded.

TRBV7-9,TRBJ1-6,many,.,TGTGCCAGCAGCTTGGACAGAACAAGCTCCTATAATTCACCCCTCCACTTT,CASSLDRTSSYNSPLHF
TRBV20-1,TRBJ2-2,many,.,TGCAGTGCTAGAGACCCGAGCGGCGCGAACACCGGGGAGCTGTTTTTT,CSARDPSGANTGELFF
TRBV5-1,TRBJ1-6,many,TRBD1,TGCGCCAGCAGCTTGGCCGGGGGCAGGGGGATGAATTCACCCCTCCACTTT,CASSLAGGRGMNSPLHF
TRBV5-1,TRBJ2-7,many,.,TGCGCCAGCAGCCGAGAAGCCGGACGTTCTAGCGAGCAGTACTTC,CASSREAGRSSEQYF
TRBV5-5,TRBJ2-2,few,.,TGTGCCAGCAGCCGAAACCCGACAGTCAACACCGGGGAGCTGTTTTTT,CASSRNPTVNTGELFF
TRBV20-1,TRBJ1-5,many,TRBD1,TGCAGTGCAGAGGGGGCAGGGGGGGTGAATAGCAATCAGCCCCAGCATTTT,CSAEGAGGVNSNQPQHF
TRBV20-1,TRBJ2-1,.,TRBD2,TGCAGTGCTAGAGATCTGGGACTAGCAGGCTCCTACAATGAGCAGTTCTTC,CSARDLGLAGSYNEQFF
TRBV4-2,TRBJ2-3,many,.,TGTGCCAGCAGCCAAGATGGTACCAGGGCTAATACGCAGTATTTT,CASSQDGTRANTQYF
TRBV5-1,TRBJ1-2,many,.,TGCGCCAGCAGCTTGCAGCAGGGCCTAAACTATGGCTACACCTTC,CASSLQQGLNYGYTF
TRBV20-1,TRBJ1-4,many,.,TGCAGTGCCTTATTCTCCGAGAGTGATGAAAAACTGTTTTTT,CSALFSESDEKLFF
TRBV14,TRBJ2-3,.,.,TGTGCCAGCAGCCAAGAAGGAGTGACGCAGTATTTT,CASSQEGVTQYF
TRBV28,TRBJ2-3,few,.,TGTGCCAGCGTATTACAGGGAACCACAGATACGCAGTATTTT,CASVLQGTTDTQYF
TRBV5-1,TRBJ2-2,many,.,TGCGCCAGCAGACAACCGACGAACACCGGGGAGCTGTTTTTT,CASRQPTNTGELFF
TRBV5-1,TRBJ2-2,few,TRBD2,TGCGCCAGCAGCTTGCTGGGACTAGCGGAGACAGCGAACACCGGGGAGCTGTTTTTT,CASSLLGLAETANTGELFF
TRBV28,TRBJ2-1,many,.,TGTGCCAGCAGTCCTCGTCGGGAGCAGTTCTTC,CASSPRREQFF
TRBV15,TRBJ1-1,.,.,TGTGCCACCAGCAGTCCCCTCGACAGTCCCTTGAAGGATGAAGCTTTCTTT,CATSSPLDSPLKDEAFF
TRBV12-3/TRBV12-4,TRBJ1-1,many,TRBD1,TGTGCCAGCAGTTACTCAGGGGGGGTCACTGAAGCTTTCTTT,CASSYSGGVTEAFF
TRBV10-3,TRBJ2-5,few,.,TGTGCCATCAGCCGTGGGGAGACCCAGTACTTC,CAISRGETQYF
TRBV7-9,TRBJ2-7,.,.,TGTGCCAGCAGCTACCCTCGAGGTAGCTTCTACGAGCAGTACTTC,CASSYPRGSFYEQYF
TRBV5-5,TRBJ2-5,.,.,TGTGCCAGCAGCCCCGGTTGGGCCCAAGAGACCCAGTACTTC,CASSPGWAQETQYF
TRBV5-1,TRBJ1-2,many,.,TGCGCCAGCAGCTTGGGATCAGGTGCGACCTACTATGGCTACACCTTC,CASSLGSGATYYGYTF
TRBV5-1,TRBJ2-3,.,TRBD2,TGCGCCAGCAGCCCCGGGACTAGCGTGGTTACTAGCACAGATACGCAGTATTTT,CASSPGTSVVTSTDTQYF
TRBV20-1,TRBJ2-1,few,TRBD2,TGCAGTGCTAGCCCGGGACTAGCCACCAATGAGCAGTTCTTC,CSASPGLATNEQFF
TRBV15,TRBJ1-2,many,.,TGTGCCACCAGCGCCCGACAGGATCACTATGGCTACACCTTC,CATSARQDHYGYTF
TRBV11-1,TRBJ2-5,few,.,TGTGCCAGCAGCCCACATGAAGGGGAGACCCAGTACTTC,CASSPHEGETQYF
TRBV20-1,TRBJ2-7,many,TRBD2,TGCAGTGCTCCTCGGAGCGGGAGCTTCTACGAGCAGTACTTC,CSAPRSGSFYEQYF
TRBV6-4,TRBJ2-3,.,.,TGTGCCAGCAGTGACCTCCACACAGATACGCAGTATTTT,CASSDLHTDTQYF
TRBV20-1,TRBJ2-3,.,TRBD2,TGCAGTGCTCCCCCGACCCTAGCGGGAGGATTTAAGGCACAGAATACGCAGTATTTT,CSAPPTLAGGFKAQNTQYF
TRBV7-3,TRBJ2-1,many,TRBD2,TGTGCCAGCAGCCTAAATAGCGGGGGGGTTTTAAAGCAGTTCTTC,CASSLNSGGVLKQFF
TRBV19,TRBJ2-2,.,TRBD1,TGTGCCAGTAGTCTATGGGACAGGGGGAACACCGGGGAGCTGTTTTTT,CASSLWDRGNTGELFF
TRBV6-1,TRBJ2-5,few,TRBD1,TGTGCCAGCAGCACCGGGACAGGGAGGGCAGAGACCCAGTACTTC,CASSTGTGRAETQYF
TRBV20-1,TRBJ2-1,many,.,TGCAGTGCTAGAGGCCGGTCCGATGTGGTCAATGAGCAGTTCTTC,CSARGRSDVVNEQFF
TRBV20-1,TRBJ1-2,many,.,TGCAGTGCTCCCAATAACTATGGCTACACCTTC,CSAPNNYGYTF
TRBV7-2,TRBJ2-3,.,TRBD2,TGTGCCAGCAACACTCCCGGGACTAGCCCAACAGATACGCAGTATTTT,CASNTPGTSPTDTQYF
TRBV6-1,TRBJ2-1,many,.,TGTGCCAGCAGTCATTTGGGCCCGTACAATGAGCAGTTCTTC,CASSHLGPYNEQFF
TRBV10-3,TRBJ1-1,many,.,TGTGCCATCAGAAAAGAGGGGGGCAGTATGGCTTTCTTT,CAIRKEGGSMAFF
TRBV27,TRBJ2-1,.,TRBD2,TGTGCCAGCAGTTTAAATGGGCGGGAGGGAAAGCAGTTCTTC,CASSLNGREGKQFF
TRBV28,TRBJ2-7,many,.,TGTGCCAGCAGTTTCATCGGCGGACCCTACGAGCAGTACTTC,CASSFIGGPYEQYF
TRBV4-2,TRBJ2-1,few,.,TGTGCCAGCAGCCCTGGGGACTCCGAGGCGCACAATGAGCAGTTCTTC,CASSPGDSEAHNEQFF
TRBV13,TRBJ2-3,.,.,TGTGCCAGCAGCTCCCGACTTAATAGCACAGATACGCAGTATTTT,CASSSRLNSTDTQYF
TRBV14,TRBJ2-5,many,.,TGTGCCAGCAGCCAAGGCTGGAGTACCCAGTACTTC,CASSQGWSTQYF
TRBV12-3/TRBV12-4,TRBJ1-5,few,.,TGTGCCAGCAGTTTATGGGGAGGGGGACAGCCCCAGCATTTT,CASSLWGGGQPQHF
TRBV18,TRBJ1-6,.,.,TGTGCCAGTTCGTTGCCCGGTACCACTAATTCACCCCTCCACTTT,CASSLPGTTNSPLHF
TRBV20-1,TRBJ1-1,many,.,TGCAGTGCTAGCGGTATGAACACTGAAGCTTTCTTT,CSASGMNTEAFF
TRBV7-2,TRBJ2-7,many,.,TGTGCCAGCAGCTTGGACACCCACTCCTACGAGCAGTACTTC,CASSLDTHSYEQYF
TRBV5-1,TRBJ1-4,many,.,TGCGCCAGCAGCTCTCGAGCGAGACAGGAGAATGAAAAACTGTTTTTT,CASSSRARQENEKLFF